Here is one T cell receptor beta chain with its context. This clone is a singleton in its sample. This clone's antigen is unknown. No base qualities exist here, and no much larger clone lies one base off it. The receptor library was made with the immunoSEQ multiplex PCR assay. For most patients, genomic DNA was subjected to high-throughput TCR-beta CDR3 sequencing by Adaptive Biotechnologies. Turning to the authors' computational methods: TCR sequencing data for roughly 17 patients were retrieved from Adaptive's ImmunoSEQ software; three other patients were processed with MiXCR and VDJtools. CDR3 nucleotide sequences shared between donor and recipient were removed because the origin of such sequences could not be assigned. To count as alloreactive, a clone needed at least 2-fold expansion over unstimulated cells and a minimum CFSE-low frequency of 0.002% (template counts) or 0.001% (read counts). Mappable clones were those detected in sequenced pre-transplant spleen, lymph node, or MLR CFSE-low populations of the donor or recipient. Cumulative frequency of alloreactive clones was calculated as a percentage of all sequences weighted by copy number. The clones in this table, taken by TCRdb from immuneACCESS, are in-frame only. Not every clone is retained; where verified, under half of the shortfall comes from an unresolved V gene, and the cause of the rest is unknown. The V and J calls and clone size were taken over from that table, and D and trimming were inferred from the DNA. The table for this sample lists over 75,000 clones; about 83% of them were counted only once. The ten most abundant clones make up 1.4% of the sample.

These data come from a study of graft-versus-host responses after intestinal transplantation (dated by TCRdb to the early 2020s). The study in broad terms: Multivisceral, liver-intestinal, or isolated intestinal transplants were received by the recipients. Bulk TCR-beta CDR3 sequencing was used to track graft-versus-host and host-versus-graft alloreactive T cell clones in the graft, circulation and bone marrow after intestinal transplantation. To identify alloreactive clones, pre-transplant mixed lymphocyte reaction products were sequenced and then compared with unstimulated pre-transplant donor and recipient T cells. All recipients received anti-thymocyte globulin induction followed by maintenance tacrolimus and steroids for three to four years. A peak of at least 4% donor T cells among recipient peripheral blood mononuclear cells was the definition used for donor T cell macrochimerism. Rather than going through the commercial service, samples from a few later patients were sequenced in-house on an Illumina MiSeq and processed with MiXCR. Of the 20 to 25 intestinal transplant recipients enrolled in the cohort, one of whom was a retransplant, a few patients without pretransplant specimens were excluded.

The study at large found these results: GvH clones were detected in recipient bone marrow, and some appeared earlier in ileal mucosa or blood, consistent with an intestinal mucosal origin. The conclusions were limited by the relatively low number and heterogeneity of the intestinal transplant patients. Early after transplant, declines in HvG clones were associated with peak levels of circulating GvH clones. In patients with donor T cell macrochimerism, the allografts had high GvH to HvG T cell clonal ratios.

The V and J ends are trimmed by 0 bases and 1 base, leaving 7 bases between them. From a lookup of the germline V gene, CDR1 and CDR2 are MNHEY and SVGAGI. The CDR3 sequence holds 15 residues, the cysteine and phenylalanine included. Kept here is only the CDR3 DNA, which spans 45 bases and is read in frame from base 1. Blood samples were collected up to 4 times in the first month after transplant and then at least monthly when available. The receptor chain draws on TRBV6-5 and TRBJ2-1; the D gene remains uncertain. This sample comprised PBMCs, obtained 255 days after intestinal transplant. The sequence came from a human patient who received an intestinal transplant, so some T cells may come from the graft donor. The sequenced DNA: TGTGCCAGCAGTTACTCTAGCAGGTCCTACAATGAGCAGTTCTTC. Translated, it reads CASSYSSRSYNEQFF.